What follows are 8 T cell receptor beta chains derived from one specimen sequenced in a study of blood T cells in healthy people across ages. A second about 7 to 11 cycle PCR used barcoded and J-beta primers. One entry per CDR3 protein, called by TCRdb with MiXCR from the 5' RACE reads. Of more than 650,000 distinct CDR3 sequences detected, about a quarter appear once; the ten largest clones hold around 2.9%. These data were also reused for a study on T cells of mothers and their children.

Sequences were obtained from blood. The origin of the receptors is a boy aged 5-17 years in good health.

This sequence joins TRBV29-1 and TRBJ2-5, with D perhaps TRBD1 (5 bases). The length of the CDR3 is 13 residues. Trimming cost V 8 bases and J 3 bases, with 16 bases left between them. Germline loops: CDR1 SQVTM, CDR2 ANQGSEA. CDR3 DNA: TGCAGCTCACCCTTGGGGCGAGAAGAGACCCAGTACTTC. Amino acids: CSSPLGREETQYF.

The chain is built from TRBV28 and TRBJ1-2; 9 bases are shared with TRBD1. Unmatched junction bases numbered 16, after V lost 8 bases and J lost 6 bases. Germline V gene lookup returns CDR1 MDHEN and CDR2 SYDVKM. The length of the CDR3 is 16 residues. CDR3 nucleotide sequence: TGTGCCAGCTGCCCGACGGCCGGGACAGGGTTGCATGGCTACACCTTC. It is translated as CASCPTAGTGLHGYTF.

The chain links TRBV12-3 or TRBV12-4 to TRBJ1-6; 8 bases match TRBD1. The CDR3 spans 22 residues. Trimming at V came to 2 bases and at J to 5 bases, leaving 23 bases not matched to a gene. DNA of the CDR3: TGTGCCAGCAGTTTAAGGGTGCACCGGGTTGGTCCTCGGGACAGGCATAATTCACCCCTCCACTTT. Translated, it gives CASSLRVHRVGPRDRHNSPLHF.

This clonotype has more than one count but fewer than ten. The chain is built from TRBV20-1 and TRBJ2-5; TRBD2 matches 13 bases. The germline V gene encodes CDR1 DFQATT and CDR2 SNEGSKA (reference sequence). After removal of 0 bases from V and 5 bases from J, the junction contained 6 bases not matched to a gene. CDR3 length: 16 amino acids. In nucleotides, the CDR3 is TGCAGTGCTAGAGAGGGGACTAGCGGGGCTGGGGAGACCCAGTACTTC. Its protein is CSAREGTSGAGETQYF.

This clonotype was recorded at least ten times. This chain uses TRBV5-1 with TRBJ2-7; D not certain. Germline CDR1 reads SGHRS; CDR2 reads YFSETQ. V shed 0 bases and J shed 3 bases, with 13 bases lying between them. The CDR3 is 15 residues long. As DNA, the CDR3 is TGCGCCAGCAGCTTGGCGGCCAACATCGGCTACGAGCAGTACTTC. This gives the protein CASSLAANIGYEQYF.

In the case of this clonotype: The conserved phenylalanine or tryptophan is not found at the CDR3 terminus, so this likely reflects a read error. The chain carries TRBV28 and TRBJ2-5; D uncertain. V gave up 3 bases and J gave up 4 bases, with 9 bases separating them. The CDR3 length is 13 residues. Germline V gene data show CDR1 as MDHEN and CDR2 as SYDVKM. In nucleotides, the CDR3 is TGTGCCAGCAGTTTCTCGGGTCGAGAGACCCAGTACCTC. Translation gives CASSFSGRETQYL.

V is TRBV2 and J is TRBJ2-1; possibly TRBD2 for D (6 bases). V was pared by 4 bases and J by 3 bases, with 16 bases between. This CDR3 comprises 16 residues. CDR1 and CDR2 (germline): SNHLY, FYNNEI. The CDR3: CASSVRGFRSYNEQFF. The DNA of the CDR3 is TGTGCCAGCAGTGTTCGGGGGTTTCGCAGCTACAATGAGCAGTTCTTC.

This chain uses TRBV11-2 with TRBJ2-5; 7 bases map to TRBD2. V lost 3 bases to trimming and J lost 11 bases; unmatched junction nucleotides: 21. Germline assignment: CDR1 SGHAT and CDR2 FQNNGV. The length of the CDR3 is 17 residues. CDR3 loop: CASSFFLAEPTGGEQYF. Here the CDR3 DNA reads TGTGCCAGCAGCTTCTTCCTAGCGGAACCTACGGGTGGAGAGCAGTACTTC. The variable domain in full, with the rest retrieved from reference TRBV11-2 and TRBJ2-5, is EAGVAQSPRYKIIEKRQSVAFWCNPISGHATLYWYQQILGQGPKLLIQFQNNGVVDDSQLPKDRFSAERLKGVDSTLKIQPAKLEDSAVYLCASSFFLAEPTGGEQYFGPGTRLLVL.